The present entry profiles one T cell receptor beta chain with its context. TCRdb keeps only in-frame clones here, not all; method: immunoSEQ multiplex PCR. The sample carries 190,000 or so clones, about 93% recorded once. The sample is drawn from a study of control samples from healthy donors and cancer patients. In germline, CDR1 is MNHEY, CDR2 SMNVEV (reference sequence). The V end was cut by 5 bases, the J end by 3 bases, with 17 bases between. The CDR3 runs 17 residues. The source material was blood. The rearrangement uses TRBV27 and TRBJ1-6; D not certain. The TCR originated in a man aged 18 to 29 in good health. The CDR3 loop reads CASSPDPARGYNSPLHF. DNA of the CDR3: TGTGCCAGCAGTCCGGACCCGGCACGGGGCTATAATTCACCCCTCCACTTT.